This TCR beta chain is drawn from a study of OX40 agonist ivuxolimab in advanced cancers. Study-wide results and caveats: CD8+ T cells (on average) carried more expanded clones than CD4+ T cells. Expanded peripheral T cells had an undetermined antigen specificity.

Regarding this clone: As yet, its antigen is unknown.

V shed 10 bases, J shed 9 bases, and the junction held 17 bases outside the gene matches. CDR3 size: 14 residues. Germline CDR1 and CDR2: MNHEY and SVGAGI. People who had autoimmune disease history or systemic immunosuppression were excluded. Blood got drawn at baseline, again on cycle 4 day 1, and then on cycle 7 day 1. Assay used: immunoSEQ multiplex PCR; TCRdb lists only in-frame clones, some missing. The sample holds roughly 70,000 clones, roughly 82% seen once. Source: CD4+ or CD8+ T cells sorted from blood, taken in a trial of the OX40 agonist ivuxolimab. The receptor was isolated from an adult with an advanced solid tumor such as melanoma, head and neck, liver or kidney cancer. The chain uses TRBV6-5 and TRBJ2-7, with 8 nucleotides matching TRBD2. CDR3 protein: CATTSGSSYLRQYF. CDR3 bases: TGTGCCACCACAAGCGGGAGCTCCTATTTACGGCAGTACTTC.